This entry lists 17 T cell receptor beta chains sequenced from one sample in a study of identical twins. MiXCR was run by TCRdb on the 5' RACE reads, yielding one entry per CDR3 protein. The profile covers about 530,000 distinct CDR3 sequences, with 20% to 25% appearing a single time and approximately 0.52% taken by the ten largest. These sequences were also reported in another study, on yellow fever vaccine responses in identical twins.

Sequenced material: CD4+ T cells sorted from blood. Every receptor here comes from a woman aged 18 to 35 in good health.

This chain connects TRBV27 to TRBJ1-4; D perhaps matches TRBD1 (6 bases). From germline, CDR1 is MNHEY and CDR2 SMNVEV (reference sequence). This CDR3 spans 13 amino acids. Trimming took off 8 bases at V and 8 bases at J, with 15 bases between the two ends. Here the CDR3 DNA reads TGTGCCAGCGCGGGGGCGCGTCGAGAAAAACTGTTTTTT. It encodes CASAGARREKLFF.

This clonotype was seen more than once but under ten times. The V call is TRBV2, the J call TRBJ2-6; D ambiguous. Germline assignment: CDR1 SNHLY and CDR2 FYNNEI. This CDR3 contains 16 residues. The V and J ends lost 8 bases and 4 bases respectively, with 18 bases between them. The CDR3 region has the DNA TGTGCCAGCGAGTTAGGGCACTCGATGGGGGCCAACGTCCTGACTTTC. Protein sequence: CASELGHSMGANVLTF.

This clonotype was found a few times. The chain joins TRBV19 to TRBJ1-4, with D hard to call. The CDR3 extends over 13 amino acids. V gave up 9 bases and J gave up 8 bases, with 16 bases separating them. Germline CDR1 LNHDA, CDR2 SQIVND (reference sequence). This CDR3 is CASTGSPDEKLFF. In DNA form, the CDR3 reads TGTGCCAGCACCGGGTCCCCGGACGAAAAACTGTTTTTT. Variable domain in full (rest from reference TRBV19 and TRBJ1-4): DGGITQSPKYLFRKEGQNVTLSCEQNLNHDAMYWYRQDPGQGLRLIYYSQIVNDFQKGDIAEGYSVSREKKESFPLTVTSAQKNPTAFYLCASTGSPDEKLFFGSGTQLSVL.

The V call is TRBV20-1, the J call TRBJ2-7; D is possibly TRBD1 or TRBD2 (6 bases each). The CDR3 is 16 amino acids. CDR1 is DFQATT, CDR2 SNEGSKA, per germline (reference sequence). The CDR3 coding sequence is TGCAGCCCCCCGGTGGTTACGGGGGCGAGCTCCTACGAGCAGTACGTC. Translated: CSPPVVTGASSYEQYV.

V and J are TRBV29-1 and TRBJ2-1; tentatively, D is TRBD1 (5 bases). This CDR3 contains 12 residues. V gave up 6 bases and J gave up 7 bases, with 13 bases separating them. Germline loops: CDR1 SQVTM, CDR2 ANQGSEA. The CDR3 here is CSVSGQGNEQFF. CDR3 DNA sequence: TGCAGCGTCTCCGGGCAGGGAAATGAGCAGTTCTTC.

The CDR3 here is CASTTAVRVFTEAFF. CDR3 sequence (DNA): TGTGCCAGCACCACCGCAGTCAGGGTCTTCACTGAAGCTTTCTTT. The rearrangement links TRBV12-3 or TRBV12-4 to TRBJ1-1; D is possibly TRBD1 (5 bases). V was clipped by 7 bases and J by 4 bases, with 19 bases between them. CDR3 length: 15 residues.

The DNA of the CDR3 is TGCAGTGCTAGAGATCGCGGTCCCACTGACTACACCTTC. Protein sequence: CSARDRGPTDYTF. This chain links TRBV20-1 with TRBJ1-2; no clear D gene. V dropped 0 bases and J dropped 10 bases, with 15 bases sitting between them. The CDR3 extends over 13 amino acids. Germline CDR1 and CDR2: DFQATT and SNEGSKA (reference sequence).

The chain joins TRBV7-2 to TRBJ2-5; D may correspond to TRBD1 or TRBD2 (5 bases each). The CDR3 loop spans 13 amino acids. V dropped 7 bases and J dropped 5 bases, with 14 bases sitting between them. CDR1 is SGHTA, CDR2 FQGNSA, per germline. The DNA of the CDR3 is TGTGCCAGCATCCCTCGGGGCGGGGAGACCCAGTACTTC. Protein sequence: CASIPRGGETQYF.

The table lists this clonotype with a count of one. V usage is TRBV11-2 and J usage is TRBJ2-7, with D unresolved. The V and J ends lost 6 bases and 1 base respectively, with 16 bases between them. From germline, CDR1 is SGHAT and CDR2 FQNNGV. CDR3 length equals 15 residues. The CDR3 coding sequence is TGTGCCAGCAGGCCGCCCTCTCGGCGGTCCTACGAGCAGTACTTC. As protein: CASRPPSRRSYEQYF.

This sequence joins TRBV6-2 or TRBV6-3 and TRBJ2-1; the D is unclear. This CDR3 contains 11 residues. The V gene lost 6 bases and the J gene lost 10 bases, with 10 bases spanning the gap. Germline-derived CDR1 and CDR2 are MNHEY and SVGEGT. The CDR3 DNA follows: TGTGCCAGCAGGCGATTAGGGGAGCAGTTCTTC. Amino acid sequence: CASRRLGEQFF.

The J gene is TRBJ2-1, the V gene TRBV29-1; perhaps TRBD1 as D (6 bases). CDR3 size: 12 residues. The germline CDR1 and CDR2 sequences are SQVTM and ANQGSEA. V lost 1 base, J lost 6 bases, and 7 bases lay in between. The CDR3 here is CSVEGQANEQFF. CDR3 sequence (DNA): TGCAGCGTTGAAGGACAGGCCAATGAGCAGTTCTTC.

The chain employs TRBV10-3 and TRBJ2-7; weak D call: TRBD1 (6 bases). There are 12 residues in the CDR3. V dropped 9 bases and J dropped 4 bases, with 13 bases sitting between them. CDR1 is ENHRY and CDR2 is SYGVKD in the germline V gene. In DNA form, the CDR3 reads TGTGCCATAGCTGGACAGATTTACGAGCAGTACTTC. Its protein is CAIAGQIYEQYF.

This chain links TRBV2 with TRBJ2-3, with TRBD2 identical over 11 bases. The germline CDR1 and CDR2 sequences are SNHLY and FYNNEI. V dropped 7 bases and J dropped 2; count of bases not matched to a gene: 20. The CDR3 is 20 amino acids. CDR3: CASTLSPGLAADTSTDTQYF. The CDR3 nucleotides read TGTGCCAGCACCCTATCCCCGGGACTAGCGGCCGACACCTCCACAGATACGCAGTATTTT.

This clonotype was recorded a few times. V is TRBV12-3 or TRBV12-4 and J is TRBJ2-7; D may be TRBD1 (5 bases). The CDR3 extends over 12 amino acids. V was cut by 6 bases and J by 9 bases, with 15 bases left in between. CDR3 nucleotide sequence: TGTGCCAGCAGGACAGCCGGCGTATTGCAGTACTTC. The encoded protein is CASRTAGVLQYF.

This clonotype has a handful of counts. The V gene is TRBV12-3 or TRBV12-4, the J gene TRBJ2-7; weak D call: TRBD2 (5 bases). Trimming shortened V by 1 base and J by 5 bases, and 9 bases separated the two germline ends. The CDR3 loop spans 13 amino acids. The CDR3 loop reads CASSLGGYHEQYV. DNA of the CDR3: TGTGCCAGCAGTTTAGGAGGGTACCACGAGCAGTACGTC.

This clonotype was detected many times. V and J are TRBV7-2 and TRBJ1-1; TRBD1 is a possible D gene (6 bases). The CDR3 totals 15 residues. Trimming took 1 base from V and 1 from J, leaving 10 bases between them. Germline lookup yields CDR1 SGHTA and CDR2 FQGNSA. CDR3 sequence reads: CASSLGGRGNTEAFF. The DNA of the CDR3 is TGTGCCAGCAGCTTAGGTGGCAGGGGGAACACTGAAGCTTTCTTT.

There are a few counts of this clonotype. The chain uses TRBV24-1 and TRBJ2-3; no reliable D call. This CDR3 comprises 14 residues. Trimming cost V 6 bases and J 2 bases, with 11 bases left between them. The germline V gene has CDR1 KGHDR and CDR2 SFDVKD. CDR3 residues: CATSPQTNTDTQYF. DNA for the CDR3: TGTGCCACCAGTCCACAAACTAACACAGATACGCAGTATTTT.